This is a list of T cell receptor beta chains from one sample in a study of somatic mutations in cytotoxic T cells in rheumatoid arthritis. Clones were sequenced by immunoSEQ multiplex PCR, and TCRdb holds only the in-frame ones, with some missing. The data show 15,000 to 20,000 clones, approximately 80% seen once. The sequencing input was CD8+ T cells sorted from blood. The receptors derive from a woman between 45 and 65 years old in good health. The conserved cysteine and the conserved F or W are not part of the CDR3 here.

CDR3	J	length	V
ASSPWSGGGYEQY	TRBJ2-7	13	TRBV7-2
ASSSGRVGNIQY	TRBJ2-4	12	TRBV27
ASSPLAGNSYNEQF	TRBJ2-1	14	TRBV4-3
ASSSRGERAHEQY	TRBJ2-7	13	TRBV5-4
ASSQGSGQGYEQY	TRBJ2-7	13	TRBV4-3
ASSLDPGLPSNEQF	TRBJ2-1	14	TRBV27
ASSSIEIAVGGKLF	TRBJ1-4	14	TRBV7-9
ASSAAGGKTEAF	TRBJ1-1	12	TRBV7-9
ASSRDRAGNTEAF	TRBJ1-1	13	TRBV10-2
ASSQGAVNTGELF	TRBJ2-2	13	TRBV4-1
ASSVGSRPYEQY	TRBJ2-7	12	TRBV7-9
ASSRPTSGGDQTQY	TRBJ2-5	14	TRBV2
ASSFSRGEQY	TRBJ2-7	10	TRBV27
ASSRVPSYEQY	TRBJ2-7	11	TRBV7-9
ASPGVGTIQETQY	TRBJ2-5	13	TRBV5-8
ASSDQQRQETQY	TRBJ2-5	12	TRBV9
ASIGRGTDTQY	TRBJ2-3	11	TRBV2
ASSLSHEQF	TRBJ2-1	9	TRBV6-1
ASSSQGPREQF	TRBJ2-1	11	TRBV6-5
ASSYSSGAHNEQF	TRBJ2-1	13	TRBV6-5
ASSSTGGPYEQY	TRBJ2-7	12	TRBV6-5
SGTSAGDGNTIY	TRBJ1-3	12	TRBV29-1
ASSSSGGTGELF	TRBJ2-2	12	TRBV7-9
ASSQVGQNSPLH	TRBJ1-6	12	TRBV4-3
ASSLSAPEETQY	TRBJ2-5	12	TRBV27
ASSVGGGPWTEAF	TRBJ1-1	13	TRBV9
ASRTGGMNTEAF	TRBJ1-1	12	TRBV5-1
ASSPTGTGDEQF	TRBJ2-1	12	TRBV6-4
ASSLALAGGRTDTQY	TRBJ2-3	15	TRBV5-6